This T cell receptor beta chain was captured by sequencing in a study of CD8+CD57+ T cells in acquired aplastic anemia. Overall study results and limits: Patients showed no significant difference from controls in CD8+ Simpson's diversity. Found in both controls and patients were almost 30 CD8+ CDR3 sequences.

All sequencing subjects had displayed CD8+CD57+ cell expansion on flow cytometry. The patients, all of them, had severe acquired aplastic anemia. The V end lost 7 bases, the J end lost 13 bases, and 27 bases lay between the germline ends. The CDR3 sequence is 16 residues long. Per germline, CDR1 SGDLS and CDR2 YYNGEE. Investigators profiled TCR beta VDJ and CDR3 from genomic DNA template. Using its own MiXCR run on the reads, TCRdb lists one record per CDR3 protein. Among 200,000 to 300,000 distinct CDR3 sequences listed, around 82% were seen once. Turning to this clonotype: The antigen is undetermined.

The material sequenced was sorted CD4+, CD8+, or CD8+CD57+ T cells (not recorded which) from PBMCs. This sequence originates from a human donor with aplastic anemia. The J gene is TRBJ1-6, the V gene TRBV9; D call uncertain. The CDR3 nucleotides read TGTGCCAGCGGAGGACCGGGGAACAATCAGTACTTCCCCCTCCACTTT. Translated: CASGGPGNNQYFPLHF.